This T cell receptor beta chain was identified in a study of Ad26.COV2.S vaccination and SARS-CoV-2 variants. Study context: Once, or twice with 56 days between doses, Ad26.COV2.S was given intramuscularly.

Findings and limits, study-wide: There was reportedly substantial breadth in spike-specific CD8+ and CD4+ T cell responses after vaccination.

Sequenced by immunoSEQ multiplex PCR; TCRdb stores in-frame clones only, minus some. The sample has about 370,000 clones, around nine tenths seen once; the top ten hold under 4%. This CDR3 region has 17 residues. V was pared by 5 bases and J by 1 base, with 10 bases of the junction left unmatched. The germline gives CDR1 SGHVS, CDR2 FQNEAQ. Treatment here: 15 to 20 received Ad26.COV2.S at low or high dose, single or two shots; several received placebo; per-sample allocation not given. Sampling happened 63 days after the first vaccine or placebo injection. Note on this clone: Its target is not known.

The specimen comprised peripheral blood, sampled in a trial of Ad26.COV2.S vaccine versus placebo. This TCR was sampled from a person aged 18-60 years who received the Ad26.COV2.S COVID-19 vaccine or a placebo. The rearrangement uses TRBV7-8 and TRBJ2-4, with TRBD1 matching 8 bases. The CDR3 nucleotides are TGTGCCAGCAGCGAACACAGGGGGTGGCGGGCCAAAAACATTCAGTACTTC. Translating gives CASSEHRGWRAKNIQYF.